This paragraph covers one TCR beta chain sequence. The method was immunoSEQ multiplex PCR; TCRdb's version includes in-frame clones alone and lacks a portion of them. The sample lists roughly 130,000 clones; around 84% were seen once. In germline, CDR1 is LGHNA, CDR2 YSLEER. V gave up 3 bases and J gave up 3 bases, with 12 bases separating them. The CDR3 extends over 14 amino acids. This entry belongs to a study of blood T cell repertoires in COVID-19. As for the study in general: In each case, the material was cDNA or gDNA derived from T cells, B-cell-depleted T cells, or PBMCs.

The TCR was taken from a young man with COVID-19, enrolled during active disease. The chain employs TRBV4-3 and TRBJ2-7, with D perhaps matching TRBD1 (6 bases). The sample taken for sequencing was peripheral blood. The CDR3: CASSHGPTGYEQYF. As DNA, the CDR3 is TGCGCCAGCAGCCACGGACCGACAGGCTACGAGCAGTACTTC.